This T cell receptor (beta chain) was recorded in a study of identical twins. The CDR3 spans 13 residues. V was trimmed by 2 bases and J by 1 base, leaving 6 bases between them. The germline V gene encodes CDR1 SGHDT and CDR2 YYEEEE. Regarding the study as a whole: Partly confounded zero-insertion analyses could result from invariant MAIT and iNKT cells.

The sample holds many counts of this clonotype. What it binds is unknown. TCRdb re-derived calls from the 5' RACE reads in MiXCR, one entry per CDR3 protein. The sample lists 400,000 to 650,000 distinct CDR3 sequences, about 20% occurring once. These data were likewise used in another study, on T cells expressing NK-cell markers. That study reports: HCMV seropositivity marked most of the eight sequenced donors; one was seronegative. Among CD8+ T cells from six donors, dominant NKG2C+ clonotypes accounted for roughly 1.0-8%.

This TCR was recovered from a young woman in good health. Sequenced material: CD4+ T cells sorted from blood. This rearrangement joins TRBV5-6 to TRBJ2-5, with D unclear. CDR3 DNA sequence: TGTGCCAGCAGCTTAGTTTCCCAAGAGACCCAGTACTTC. This translates into CASSLVSQETQYF.